This entry features one TCR beta chain sequence. Its antigen is still unknown. This entry belongs to a study of shared clonotypes between healthy human individuals. Study in general: A couple of women and a few men aged 18 to 49 made up the donors.

Overall study findings and caveats: It was the non-shared clonotypes that had lower generation probabilities than clonotypes shared by all four donors. Sharing across four donors was highest in naive CD4 (around 5%) and lowest in memory CD8 (roughly 0.4%). Naive subsets typically showed greater estimated richness than memory subsets.

Clones were sequenced by immunoSEQ multiplex PCR, and TCRdb holds only the in-frame ones, with some missing. The sample shows more than 400,000 clones, 95% to 97% of them seen only once. From germline, CDR1 is MGHRA and CDR2 YSYEKL. The V and J ends lost 0 bases and 7 bases, in that order; junction bases with no gene match: 8. The CDR3 has 16 residues. Sequencing used naive CD4+ T cells sorted from blood. The subset: CD45RA+ positively selected. The clonotype comes from a woman in her twenties or thirties in good health. The chain uses TRBV4-1 and TRBJ2-5; 10 bases are shared with TRBD1. In DNA form, the CDR3 reads TGCGCCAGCAGCCAAGATCCGGGACAGGGGACAGGGACCCAGTACTTC. Residues: CASSQDPGQGTGTQYF.